The entry below gives a single T cell receptor beta chain sequence along with its context. Its antigen is unidentified. The data originate from a study of PD-L1 blockade in urothelial cancer. On the study more broadly: Dosed intravenously at 1,200 mg every 3 weeks, atezolizumab was initiated by patients at some point between 2013 and 2014. The researchers analyzed blood 3 weeks (second dose) and 6 weeks after treatment start.

Time point described: peripheral blood 6 weeks after treatment start. Between 1 and 8 samples per patient were obtained, pretreatment and on-treatment. Study-level points and caveats: Patients who had durable benefit saw their tumor-associated blood clones expand more at 3 weeks.

The germline gives CDR1 KGHSH, CDR2 LQKENI. V was pared by 6 bases and J by 6 bases, with 18 bases between. The CDR3 runs to 15 residues. Here immunoSEQ multiplex PCR was the method, and the copy in TCRdb shows in-frame clones only, minus some. The top ten hold around 4% of the sample, which has roughly 110,000 clones, around 93% seen once. The genes are TRBV18 and TRBJ1-5; tentative D call: TRBD1 (6 bases). The sequences come from PBMCs, collected around atezolizumab (anti-PD-L1) treatment. This receptor was identified in a man in his 60s with urothelial cancer. The CDR3 here is CASSRREGGGQPQHF. The CDR3 nucleotides are TGTGCCAGCTCGCGTCGTGAGGGAGGGGGTCAGCCCCAGCATTTT.